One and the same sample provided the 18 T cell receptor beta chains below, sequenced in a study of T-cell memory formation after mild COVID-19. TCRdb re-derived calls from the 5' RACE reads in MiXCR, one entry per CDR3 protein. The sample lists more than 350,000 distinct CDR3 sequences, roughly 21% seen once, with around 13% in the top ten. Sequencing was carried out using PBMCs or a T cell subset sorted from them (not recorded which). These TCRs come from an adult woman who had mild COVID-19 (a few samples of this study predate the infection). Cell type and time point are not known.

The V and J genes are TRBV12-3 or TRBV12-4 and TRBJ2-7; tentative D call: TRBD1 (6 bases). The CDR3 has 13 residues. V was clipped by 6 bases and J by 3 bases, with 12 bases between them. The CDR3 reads CASSYGTFYEQYF. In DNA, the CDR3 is TGTGCCAGCAGCTACGGGACATTCTACGAGCAGTACTTC.

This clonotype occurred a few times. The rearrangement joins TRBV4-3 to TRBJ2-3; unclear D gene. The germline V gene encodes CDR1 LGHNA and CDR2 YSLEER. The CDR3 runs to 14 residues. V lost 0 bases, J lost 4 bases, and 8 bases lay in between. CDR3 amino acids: CASSQEFQSDTQYF. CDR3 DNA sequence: TGCGCCAGCAGCCAAGAGTTCCAATCAGATACGCAGTATTTT.

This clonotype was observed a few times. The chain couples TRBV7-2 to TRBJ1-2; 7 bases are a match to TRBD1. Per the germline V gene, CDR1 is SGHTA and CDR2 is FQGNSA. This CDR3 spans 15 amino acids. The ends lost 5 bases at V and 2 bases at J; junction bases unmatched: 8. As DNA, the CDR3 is TGTGCCAGCAGCGTCCGACAGGGCGGGAACTATGGCTACACCTTC. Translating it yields CASSVRQGGNYGYTF.

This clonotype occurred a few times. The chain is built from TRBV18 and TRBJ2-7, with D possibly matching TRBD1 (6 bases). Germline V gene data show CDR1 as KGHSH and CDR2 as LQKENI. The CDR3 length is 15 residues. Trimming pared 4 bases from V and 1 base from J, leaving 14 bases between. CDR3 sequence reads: CASSLYVGGSYEQYF. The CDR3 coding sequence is TGTGCCAGCTCACTCTACGTAGGGGGATCCTACGAGCAGTACTTC.

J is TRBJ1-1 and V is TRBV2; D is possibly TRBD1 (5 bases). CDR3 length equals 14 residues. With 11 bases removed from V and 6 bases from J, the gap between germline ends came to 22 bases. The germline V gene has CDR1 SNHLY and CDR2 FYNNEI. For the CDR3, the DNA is TGTGCCGACGGGGACGGGGTCCCGGGCCCTGAAGCTTTCTTT. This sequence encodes CADGDGVPGPEAFF. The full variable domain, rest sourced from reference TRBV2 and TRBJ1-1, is EPEVTQTPSHQVTQMGQEVILRCVPISNHLYFYWYRQILGQKVEFLVSFYNNEISEKSEIFDDQFSVERPDGSNFTLKIRSTKLEDSAMYFCADGDGVPGPEAFFGQGTRLTVV.

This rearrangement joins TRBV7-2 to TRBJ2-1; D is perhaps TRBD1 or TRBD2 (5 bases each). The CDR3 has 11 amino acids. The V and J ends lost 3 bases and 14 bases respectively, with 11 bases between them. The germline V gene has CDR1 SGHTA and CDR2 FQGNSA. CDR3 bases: TGTGCCAGCAGCTTCCCGGGGCCTGAGTTCTTC. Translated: CASSFPGPEFF. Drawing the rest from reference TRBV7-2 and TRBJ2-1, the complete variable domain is GAGVSQSPSNKVTEKGKDVELRCDPISGHTALYWYRQSLGQGLEFLIYFQGNSAPDKSGLPSDRFSAERTGGSVSTLTIQRTQQEDSAVYLCASSFPGPEFFGPGTRLTVL.

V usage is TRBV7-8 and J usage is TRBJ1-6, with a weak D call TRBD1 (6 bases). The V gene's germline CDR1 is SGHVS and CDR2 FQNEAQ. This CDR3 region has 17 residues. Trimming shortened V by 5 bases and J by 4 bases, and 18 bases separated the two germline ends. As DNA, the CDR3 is TGTGCCAGCAGCCTATACGGGGCAGGGGAGTATAATTCACCCCTCCACTTT. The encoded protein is CASSLYGAGEYNSPLHF.

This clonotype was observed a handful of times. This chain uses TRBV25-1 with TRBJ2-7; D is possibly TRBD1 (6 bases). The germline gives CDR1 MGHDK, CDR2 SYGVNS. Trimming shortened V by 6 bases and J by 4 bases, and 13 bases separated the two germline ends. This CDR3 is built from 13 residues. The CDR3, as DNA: TGTGCCAGCAGGGGCAGGGGCCTATACGAGCAGTACTTC. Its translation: CASRGRGLYEQYF.

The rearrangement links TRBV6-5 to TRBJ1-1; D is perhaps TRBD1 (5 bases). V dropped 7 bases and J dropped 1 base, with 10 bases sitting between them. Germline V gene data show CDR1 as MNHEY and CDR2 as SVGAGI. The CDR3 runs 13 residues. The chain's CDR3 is CASNPGPNTEAFF. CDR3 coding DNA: TGTGCCAGCAATCCAGGGCCGAACACTGAAGCTTTCTTT.

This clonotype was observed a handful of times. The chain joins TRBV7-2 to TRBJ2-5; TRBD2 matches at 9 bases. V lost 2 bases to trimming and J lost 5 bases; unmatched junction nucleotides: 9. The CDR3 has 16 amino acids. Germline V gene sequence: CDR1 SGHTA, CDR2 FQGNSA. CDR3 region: CASSLSRRGGRETQYF. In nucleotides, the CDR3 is TGTGCCAGCAGCTTATCAAGGCGGGGGGGCCGGGAGACCCAGTACTTC. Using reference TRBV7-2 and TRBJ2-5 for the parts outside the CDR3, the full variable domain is GAGVSQSPSNKVTEKGKDVELRCDPISGHTALYWYRQSLGQGLEFLIYFQGNSAPDKSGLPSDRFSAERTGGSVSTLTIQRTQQEDSAVYLCASSLSRRGGRETQYFGPGTRLLVL.

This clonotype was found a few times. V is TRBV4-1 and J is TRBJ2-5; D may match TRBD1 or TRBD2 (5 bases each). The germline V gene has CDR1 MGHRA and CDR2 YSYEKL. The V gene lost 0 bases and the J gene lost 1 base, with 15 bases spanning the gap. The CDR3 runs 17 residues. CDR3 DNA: TGCGCCAGCAGCCAAGATAGAGGGGCGGCCTCCCAAGAGACCCAGTACTTC. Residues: CASSQDRGAASQETQYF.

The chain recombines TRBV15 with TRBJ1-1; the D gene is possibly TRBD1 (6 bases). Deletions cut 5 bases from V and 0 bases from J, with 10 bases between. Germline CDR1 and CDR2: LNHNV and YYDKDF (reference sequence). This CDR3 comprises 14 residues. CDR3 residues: CATSPGHVNTEAFF. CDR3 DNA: TGTGCCACCAGCCCGGGACACGTGAACACTGAAGCTTTCTTT. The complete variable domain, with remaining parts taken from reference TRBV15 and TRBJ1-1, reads DAMVIQNPRYQVTQFGKPVTLSCSQTLNHNVMYWYQQKSSQAPKLLFHYYDKDFNNEADTPDNFQSRRPNTSFCFLDIRSPGLGDTAMYLCATSPGHVNTEAFFGQGTRLTVV.

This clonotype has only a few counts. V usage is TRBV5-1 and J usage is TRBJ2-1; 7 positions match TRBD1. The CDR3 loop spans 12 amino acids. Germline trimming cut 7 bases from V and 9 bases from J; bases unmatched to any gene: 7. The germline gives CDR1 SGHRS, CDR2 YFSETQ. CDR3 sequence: CASGEGAGEQFF. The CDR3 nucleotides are TGCGCCAGCGGAGAGGGGGCTGGTGAGCAGTTCTTC.

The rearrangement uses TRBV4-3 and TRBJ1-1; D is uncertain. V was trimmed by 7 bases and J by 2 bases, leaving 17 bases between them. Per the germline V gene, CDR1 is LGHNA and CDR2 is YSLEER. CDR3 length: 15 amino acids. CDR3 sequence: CASNNVNEGNTEAFF. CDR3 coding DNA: TGCGCCAGCAACAACGTCAACGAGGGTAACACTGAAGCTTTCTTT.

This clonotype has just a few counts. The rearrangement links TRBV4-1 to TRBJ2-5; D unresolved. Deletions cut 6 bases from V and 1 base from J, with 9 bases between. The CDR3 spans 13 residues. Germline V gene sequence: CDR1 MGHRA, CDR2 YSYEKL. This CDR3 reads CASRRATQETQYF. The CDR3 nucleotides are TGCGCCAGCAGAAGGGCCACCCAAGAGACCCAGTACTTC.

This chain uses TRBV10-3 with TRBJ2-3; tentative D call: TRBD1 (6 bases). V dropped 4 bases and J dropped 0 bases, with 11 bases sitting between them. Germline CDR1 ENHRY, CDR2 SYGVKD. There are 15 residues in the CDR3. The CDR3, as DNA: TGTGCCATCAGTGGGGGGCCGAAAAGCACAGATACGCAGTATTTT. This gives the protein CAISGGPKSTDTQYF.

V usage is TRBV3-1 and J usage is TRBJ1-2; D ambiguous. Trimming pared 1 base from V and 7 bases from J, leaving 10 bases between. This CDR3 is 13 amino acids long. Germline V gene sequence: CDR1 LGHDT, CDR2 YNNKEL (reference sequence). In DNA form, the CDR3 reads TGTGCCAGCAGCCAAGGGAGGGAGGCTGGCTACACCTTC. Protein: CASSQGREAGYTF. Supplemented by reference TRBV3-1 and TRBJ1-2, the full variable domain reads DTAVSQTPKYLVTQMGNDKSIKCEQNLGHDTMYWYKQDSKKFLKIMFSYNNKELIINETVPNRFSPKSPDKAHLNLHINSLELGDSAVYFCASSQGREAGYTFGSGTRLTVV.

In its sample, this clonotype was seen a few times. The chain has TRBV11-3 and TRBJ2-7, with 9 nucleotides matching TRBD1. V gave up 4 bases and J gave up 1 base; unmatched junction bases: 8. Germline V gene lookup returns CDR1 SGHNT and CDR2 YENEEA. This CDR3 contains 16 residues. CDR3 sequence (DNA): TGTGCCAGCAGCTCCTCCGGACAGGGGAAATCCTACGAGCAGTACTTC. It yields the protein CASSSSGQGKSYEQYF.